The T cell receptor beta chain under discussion was sequenced for a study of early T cells in non-severe SARS-CoV-2 infection. Study as a whole: Sequencing was performed on bulk RNA from unsorted whole blood, leaving chains unpaired.

Trimming took off 0 bases at V and 2 bases at J, with 7 bases between the two ends. This CDR3 has 14 amino acids. CDR1 and CDR2 from the germline V gene are DFQATT and SNEGSKA (reference sequence). Molecules of cDNA were individually given unique molecular identifiers that were attached to them. TCRdb fed the 5' RACE reads into MiXCR, producing one record per CDR3 protein. The repertoire consists of more than 95,000 distinct CDR3 sequences, with roughly 15% occurring once and the leading ten covering 1.3%. The specimen sequenced was whole blood. This sequence joins TRBV20-1 and TRBJ2-2; D is uncertain. The origin of this receptor is an adult who was a healthcare worker with PCR-confirmed SARS-CoV-2 infection or an uninfected control (not recorded which). The CDR3 loop is CSAREFRNTGELFF. The CDR3 DNA sequence: TGCAGTGCTAGAGAGTTCAGAAACACCGGGGAGCTGTTTTTT.